This entry is about one T cell receptor (beta chain). No antigen is known for it. This record belongs to a study of shared clonotypes between healthy human individuals. Study summary: Per-donor plates numbered three CD4 naive, three CD4 memory, two CD8 naive and one CD8 memory.

Trimming left V 8 bases short and J 7 bases short, with 17 bases between. Per the germline V gene, CDR1 is MDHEN and CDR2 is SYDVKM. The CDR3 covers 13 residues. Overall study results and limits: A generally larger estimated richness was seen in naive subsets than in memory subsets. In having few donors, the study represented limited genetic and exposure-history diversity.

The input for sorted-subset replicate PCRs was about 200 ng DNA, some 30,000 T cell genomes. TCRdb's table, derived via immunoSEQ multiplex PCR, lists solely in-frame clones and lacks some. This sample yields millions of clones, of which about 95% are seen a single time; 0.13% belongs to the top ten. The V and J genes are TRBV28 and TRBJ1-2; D may be TRBD1 (5 bases). The receptor was derived from a man aged 18 to 35 in good health. The source material was naive CD4+ T cells sorted from blood. Stated subset: CD45RA+ positively selected. Here the CDR3 reads CASGLRQLAGYTF. The CDR3 DNA is TGTGCCAGCGGGCTTAGACAGCTCGCTGGCTACACCTTC.